A single sample gave rise to the 10 T cell receptor beta chains below, sequenced in a study of cytomegalovirus exposure and HLA in healthy donors. PCR primers comprised 60 Vbeta and 13 Jbeta primers. TCRdb's table, derived via immunoSEQ multiplex PCR, lists solely in-frame clones and lacks some. The data hold 97,000 or so clones, with less than 9.5% observed a single time. The sequenced sample consisted of PBMCs. Every receptor here comes from a man aged 45 to 65 in good health and CMV-seropositive.

In its sample, this clone was seen a few times. V gene TRBV6-1 combines with J gene TRBJ2-1; a possible D gene is TRBD1 (6 bases). The CDR3 extends over 12 amino acids. CDR1 is MNHNS and CDR2 is SASEGT in the germline V gene. V was trimmed by 4 bases and J by 14 bases, leaving 15 bases between them. CDR3 coding DNA: TGTGCCAGCAGTGGCCGGACTTCAGGGGAGTTCTTC. Protein product: CASSGRTSGEFF.

The table lists this clone with a few counts. The chain recombines TRBV6-1 with TRBJ2-1; D is perhaps TRBD1 (6 bases). This CDR3 has 14 amino acids. Germline loops: CDR1 MNHNS, CDR2 SASEGT. Trimming removed 3 bases from V and 8 bases from J, with 14 bases in between. CDR3 in amino acids: CASSDEQGLHEQFF. The DNA of the CDR3 is TGTGCCAGCAGTGACGAACAGGGCCTCCATGAGCAGTTCTTC.

This chain connects TRBV6-5 to TRBJ1-2; 7 positions agree with TRBD1. The CDR3 is 15 amino acids. V lost 2 bases to trimming and J lost 4 bases; unmatched junction nucleotides: 7. Germline V CDR1 and CDR2: MNHEY, SVGAGI. The CDR3 DNA sequence: TGTGCCAGCAGTTACGGGACAGCCGGCAGCTATGGCTACACCTTC. Its translation is CASSYGTAGSYGYTF.

There are a few counts of this clone. CDR3 nucleotides: TGTGCCAGCAGCAAGGAGGGACAGGGGTCAGATACGCAGTATTTT. Translating gives CASSKEGQGSDTQYF. V usage is TRBV7-2 and J usage is TRBJ2-3; 10 nucleotides align to TRBD1. This CDR3 is 15 amino acids long. V was clipped by 5 bases and J by 4 bases; unmatched bases: 6. The germline gives CDR1 SGHTA, CDR2 FQGNSA.

This clone was found a few times. The rearrangement links TRBV5-1 to TRBJ1-5, with TRBD1 identical over 7 bases. CDR3 length: 15 amino acids. Per germline, CDR1 SGHRS and CDR2 YFSETQ. Trimming at V came to 1 base and at J to 6 bases, leaving 7 bases not matched to a gene. CDR3 DNA: TGCGCCAGCAGCTTGCAGGGGGATCTGGGTCAGCCCCAGCATTTT. It is translated as CASSLQGDLGQPQHF.

This clone was seen only a few times. The chain couples TRBV5-4 to TRBJ2-1; possible D gene TRBD1, 6 bases. Germline V gene lookup returns CDR1 SGHNT and CDR2 YYREEE (reference sequence). V was trimmed by 4 bases and J by 5 bases, leaving 13 bases between them. This CDR3 contains 14 residues. CDR3: CASSRGSGDNEQFF. The CDR3 DNA sequence: TGTGCCAGCAGCCGGGGATCAGGGGACAATGAGCAGTTCTTC.

The CDR3 bases are TGTGCCAGTAGTATTAATGCCGGCGGGACCCAGTACTTC. It encodes CASSINAGGTQYF. The chain has TRBV19 and TRBJ2-5; D remains unclear. The V end was cut by 3 bases, the J end by 7 bases, with 12 bases between. Per germline, CDR1 LNHDA and CDR2 SQIVND (reference sequence). The CDR3 consists of 13 residues. The full variable domain, completed using reference TRBV19 and TRBJ2-5, is DGGITQSPKYLFRKEGQNVTLSCEQNLNHDAMYWYRQDPGQGLRLIYYSQIVNDFQKGDIAEGYSVSREKKESFPLTVTSAQKNPTAFYLCASSINAGGTQYFGPGTRLLVL.

This clone was counted only a few times. This sequence joins TRBV5-1 and TRBJ2-7, with 8 bases identical to TRBD1. The V segment lost 0 bases and the J segment 5 bases; nucleotides outside the gene matches: 7. This CDR3 contains 15 residues. Germline CDR1 is SGHRS and CDR2 is YFSETQ. Here the CDR3 reads CASSLAGQGGHEQYF. CDR3 DNA: TGCGCCAGCAGCTTGGCTGGACAGGGTGGCCACGAGCAGTACTTC.

J is TRBJ1-1 and V is TRBV5-1; D is possibly TRBD1 (5 bases). CDR1 is SGHRS and CDR2 is YFSETQ in the germline V gene. This CDR3 is 13 amino acids long. V lost 0 bases, J lost 5 bases, and 8 bases lay in between. Here the CDR3 DNA reads TGCGCCAGCAGCTTGGGGGGGGTAACTGAAGCTTTCTTT. Translating it yields CASSLGGVTEAFF.

The rearrangement uses TRBV7-9 and TRBJ2-1, with 10 bases fitting TRBD2. This CDR3 has 15 residues. Per the germline V gene, CDR1 is SEHNR and CDR2 is FQNEAQ (reference sequence). Trimming removed 2 bases from V and 8 bases from J; junction bases left unmatched: 6. CDR3 bases: TGTGCCAGCAGCTTACTAGCGGGAGTTGTGGATGAGCAGTTCTTC. Protein product: CASSLLAGVVDEQFF.